The T cell receptor beta chain described here comes from a study of CD8 T cells in ankylosing spondylitis. Overall study results and limits: Several of the motif variants were reported before in synovial fluid and blood from reactive arthritis.

Looked up from germline, CDR1 is LGHNA and CDR2 is YSLEER. Trimming removed 1 base from V and 4 bases from J, with 10 bases in between. CDR3 length equals 15 residues. About this clonotype itself: Its specificity is unknown.

Construction of TCR beta libraries was performed using quantitative 5'-RACE with molecular barcodes. TCRdb itself ran the 5' RACE reads through MiXCR, one entry per CDR3 protein. The table includes about 250,000 distinct CDR3 sequences, less than 9.5% detected once. The chain is built from TRBV4-3 and TRBJ2-2; D remains unclear. The clonotype was recovered from a female donor with ankylosing spondylitis or in good health (not recorded which). The sequenced material came from blood, either unsorted or a sorted T cell fraction (not recorded which). The CDR3 DNA reads TGCGCCAGCAGCCAAGGGCAGGTATCCACCGGGGAGCTGTTTTTT. Its translation: CASSQGQVSTGELFF.